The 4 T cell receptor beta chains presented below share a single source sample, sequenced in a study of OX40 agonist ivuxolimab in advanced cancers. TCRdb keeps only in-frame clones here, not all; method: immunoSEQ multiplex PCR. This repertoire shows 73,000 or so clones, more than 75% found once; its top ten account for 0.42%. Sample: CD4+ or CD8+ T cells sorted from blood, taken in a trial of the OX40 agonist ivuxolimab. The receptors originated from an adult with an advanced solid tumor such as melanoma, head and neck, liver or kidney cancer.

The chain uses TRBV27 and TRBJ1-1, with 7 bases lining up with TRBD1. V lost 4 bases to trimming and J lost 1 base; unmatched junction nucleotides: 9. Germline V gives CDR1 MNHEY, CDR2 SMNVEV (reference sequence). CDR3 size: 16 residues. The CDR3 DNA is TGTGCCAGCAGTTATAGGGGGGGACAGAGGAACACTGAAGCTTTCTTT. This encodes CASSYRGGQRNTEAFF.

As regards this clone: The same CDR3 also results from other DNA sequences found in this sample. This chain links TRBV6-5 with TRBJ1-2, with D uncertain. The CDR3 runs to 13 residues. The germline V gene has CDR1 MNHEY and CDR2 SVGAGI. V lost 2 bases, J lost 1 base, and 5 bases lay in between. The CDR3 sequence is CASSYGLNYGYTF. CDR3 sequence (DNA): TGTGCCAGCAGTTACGGACTTAACTATGGCTACACCTTC.

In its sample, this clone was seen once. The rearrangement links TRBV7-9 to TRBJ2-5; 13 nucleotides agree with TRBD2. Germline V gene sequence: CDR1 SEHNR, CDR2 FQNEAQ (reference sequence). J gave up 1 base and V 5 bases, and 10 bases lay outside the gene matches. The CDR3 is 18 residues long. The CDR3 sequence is CASSAGTSGMFSQETQYF. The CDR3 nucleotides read TGTGCCAGCAGCGCGGGGACTAGCGGGATGTTCTCCCAAGAGACCCAGTACTTC.

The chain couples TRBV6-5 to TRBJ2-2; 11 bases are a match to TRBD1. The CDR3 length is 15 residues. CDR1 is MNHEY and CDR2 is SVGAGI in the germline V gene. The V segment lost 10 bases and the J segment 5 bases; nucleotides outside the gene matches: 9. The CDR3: CATGDGTGGTGELFF. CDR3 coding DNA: TGTGCCACCGGCGATGGGACAGGGGGTACCGGGGAGCTGTTTTTT.